This T cell receptor beta chain emerged from a study of T cell responses to AZD1222 COVID-19 vaccine. The V gene lost 1 base and the J gene lost 4 bases, with 16 bases spanning the gap. There are 16 residues in the CDR3. Germline CDR1 reads MNHEY; CDR2 reads SVGEGT. General observations from the study: Repertoires were collected only later (after the peak T cell response had occurred). Donors were chiefly white British, with a greater number of females, and clonal diversity was perhaps underestimated. Among vaccine-associated CD4 TCRs, coverage spanned spike, with dominance at 160-218 and 743-854.

Sequenced by immunoSEQ multiplex PCR; TCRdb stores in-frame clones only, minus some. This table holds around 150,000 clones, about nine tenths found once. As to this clone: Its antigen is as yet unknown.

This sequence joins TRBV6-2 or TRBV6-3 and TRBJ1-2, with no clear D. This TCR derives from an adult who received the AZD1222 COVID-19 vaccine. Sequencing used peripheral blood, obtained 28 days after the second AZD1222 dose. In DNA form, the CDR3 reads TGTGCCAGCAGTTACTTGGCAGTCGGACTTGGCTATGGCTACACCTTC. The encoded protein is CASSYLAVGLGYGYTF.